The rows below give T cell receptor beta chains drawn from one sample of a study of T-cell reconstitution after alpha-beta-depleted transplantation in children. TCRdb re-analysed the PCR reads in MiXCR, keeping a single row per CDR3 protein. The profile shows hundreds of thousands of distinct CDR3 sequences, 6.5% to 10% of them singletons. The sample here was PBMCs, mostly from graft donor cells, taken 180 days after TCRalphabeta/CD19-depleted stem cell transplant. Source of these receptors: a male patient aged 10 to 17 who had a stem cell transplant for acute lymphoblastic leukemia, so the T cells may come from the graft donor. CDR3s include the opening cysteine and the closing phenylalanine or tryptophan. A D gene is named only where the DNA matches it firmly. Clone size, where shown, is once, few, many, or a class for clones that have expanded.

J: TRBJ2-5; size: many; V: TRBV3-1; D: -; DNA: TGTGCCAGCAGCCACCTAGGTCAAGAGACCCAGTACTTC; CDR3: CASSHLGQETQYF
J: TRBJ1-2; size: many; V: TRBV7-6; D: -; DNA: TGTGCCAGCAGCGCGATGGGGGGGACGGGGTTCTATGGCTACACCTTC; CDR3: CASSAMGGTGFYGYTF
J: TRBJ2-7; size: many; V: TRBV5-6; D: TRBD1; DNA: TGTGCCAGCAGCTTGGCCAATGCCTGGAGGACAGGGGGGTCGAGCTCCTACGAGCAGTACTTC; CDR3: CASSLANAWRTGGSSSYEQYF
J: TRBJ2-5; size: many; V: TRBV10-3; D: TRBD2; DNA: TGTGCCGCCTCGACTAGCGGGGGCCAAGAGACCCAGTACTTC; CDR3: CAASTSGGQETQYF
J: TRBJ2-7; size: many; V: TRBV3-1; D: -; DNA: TGTGCCAGCAGCCGACGGGGCGCCTACGAGCAGTACTTC; CDR3: CASSRRGAYEQYF
J: TRBJ2-7; size: many; V: TRBV29-1; D: -; DNA: TGCAGCGTTGGTAAAGGGGGATACGAGCAGTACTTC; CDR3: CSVGKGGYEQYF
J: TRBJ2-7; size: many; V: TRBV16; D: -; DNA: TGTGCCAGCAGCCCTTGGAGCAACCTCTACGAGCAGTACTTC; CDR3: CASSPWSNLYEQYF
J: TRBJ2-7; size: many; V: TRBV6-5; D: TRBD2; DNA: TGTGCCAGCAGTTTCACTCGACTAGCGGGGTCCTACGAGCAGTACTTC; CDR3: CASSFTRLAGSYEQYF
J: TRBJ2-7; size: many; V: TRBV20-1; D: TRBD2; DNA: TGCAGTGCTAGAGATCTGCTAGCGGGGACACCGTACTACGAGCAGTACTTC; CDR3: CSARDLLAGTPYYEQYF
J: TRBJ2-3; size: few; V: TRBV27; D: TRBD1; DNA: TGTGCCAGCAGTCGCCGGGACAGGGGGCCTCTACCGATGGATACGCAGTATTTT; CDR3: CASSRRDRGPLPMDTQYF
J: TRBJ1-1; size: many; V: TRBV25-1; D: -; DNA: TGTGCCAGCAGTGAATTTGGCGGGGGGTCAGCTGAAGCTTTCTTT; CDR3: CASSEFGGGSAEAFF
J: TRBJ2-1; size: many; V: TRBV9; D: TRBD2; DNA: TGTGCCAGCAGCGGACCGTCACTAGCGGGAGACCGGAGCTCCTACAATGAGCAGTTCTTC; CDR3: CASSGPSLAGDRSSYNEQFF
J: TRBJ1-4; size: many; V: TRBV4-3; D: -; DNA: TGCGCCAGCAGCCAAGTCCCTCGGGGACAACGAGGCGAAAAACTGTTTTTT; CDR3: CASSQVPRGQRGEKLFF
J: TRBJ2-3; size: many; V: TRBV2; D: -; DNA: TGTGCCAGCAGTGAAGATGTACACACAGATACGCAGTATTTT; CDR3: CASSEDVHTDTQYF
J: TRBJ2-3; size: -; V: TRBV2; D: -; DNA: TGTGCCAGCATCCCAACGGTCAAGGCAGATACGCAGTATTTT; CDR3: CASIPTVKADTQYF
J: TRBJ2-7; size: few; V: TRBV20-1; D: TRBD2; DNA: TGCAGTGCTAGAGATGGGGGGGGCCTAGCGGGGGCGCCTGGCGAGCAGTACTTC; CDR3: CSARDGGGLAGAPGEQYF
J: TRBJ1-1; size: many; V: TRBV5-1; D: TRBD1; DNA: TGCGCCAGCAGCTCCGGGACAGGAATCGTTACTGAAGCTTTCTTT; CDR3: CASSSGTGIVTEAFF